This is a list of T cell receptor beta chains from one sample in a study of early T cells in non-severe SARS-CoV-2 infection. From the 5' RACE reads, TCRdb called clonotypes with MiXCR, one entry per CDR3 protein. The profile shows around 76,000 distinct CDR3 sequences, 12% of them singletons. The sample taken for sequencing was whole blood. The receptor source for this set is an adult who was a healthcare worker with PCR-confirmed SARS-CoV-2 infection or an uninfected control (not recorded which). The CDR3 runs from the conserved cysteine through the conserved F or W. The D gene is left open where the match is weak. Size values are once, few and many counts, or a class for expanded clones, and some rows have none.

D gene	clone size	V gene	J gene	CDR3 protein	CDR3 DNA
-	many	TRBV7-9	TRBJ2-2	CASSFLQGGELFF	TGTGCCAGCAGCTTCCTACAGGGCGGGGAGCTGTTTTTT
-	many	TRBV7-6	TRBJ2-1	CASSLGTVARIDEQFF	TGTGCCAGCAGCTTAGGGACAGTCGCGAGGATCGATGAGCAGTTCTTC
-	-	TRBV14	TRBJ1-4	CASSRRGSTNEKLFF	TGTGCCAGCTCTCGTCGGGGATCAACTAATGAAAAACTGTTTTTT
-	many	TRBV7-3	TRBJ2-4	CASSPEGGPGNIQYF	TGTGCCAGCAGCCCAGAAGGAGGGCCGGGAAACATTCAGTACTTC
TRBD2	few	TRBV9	TRBJ2-3	CASSVLPTSGPTDTQYF	TGTGCCAGCAGCGTACTTCCGACTAGCGGGCCCACAGATACGCAGTATTTT
TRBD1	few	TRBV12-3/TRBV12-4	TRBJ1-5	CASGGDRLSNQPQHF	TGTGCCAGCGGGGGGGACAGACTTAGCAATCAGCCCCAGCATTTT
-	few	TRBV4-2	TRBJ2-3	CASSQDGDTQYF	TGTGCCAGCAGCCAAGATGGTGATACGCAGTATTTT
-	many	TRBV2	TRBJ1-2	CASSGEGIYGYTF	TGTGCCAGCAGTGGGGAGGGGATCTATGGCTACACCTTC
-	-	TRBV20-1	TRBJ2-1	CSAQKGSGLYNEQFF	TGCAGTGCTCAAAAGGGTTCGGGGCTCTACAATGAGCAGTTCTTC
-	few	TRBV28	TRBJ1-4	CASSLRAEKLFF	TGTGCCAGCAGTTTAAGGGCAGAAAAACTGTTTTTT
-	many	TRBV27	TRBJ2-2	CASSPSGVAGELFF	TGTGCCAGCAGTCCCTCCGGGGTCGCCGGGGAGCTGTTTTTT
-	many	TRBV25-1	TRBJ1-1	CASSAPRGGLNTEAFF	TGTGCCAGCAGCGCCCCGCGGGGGGGCCTGAACACTGAAGCTTTCTTT
TRBD2	many	TRBV5-1	TRBJ2-7	CASSDKAGAVNEQYF	TGCGCCAGCAGCGATAAAGCGGGAGCTGTCAACGAGCAGTACTTC
-	few	TRBV5-1	TRBJ2-5	CASSLSNEETQYF	TGCGCCAGCAGCCTCTCAAACGAAGAGACCCAGTACTTC
-	few	TRBV5-8	TRBJ2-5	CASSTGTIVETQYF	TGTGCCAGCAGCACCGGGACAATTGTGGAGACCCAGTACTTC
TRBD1	many	TRBV7-2	TRBJ2-2	CASSTTGGYTGELFF	TGTGCCAGCAGTACCACAGGGGGATACACCGGGGAGCTGTTTTTT
-	-	TRBV7-9	TRBJ1-1	CASSLGTNTEAFF	TGTGCCAGCAGCCTAGGGACAAACACTGAAGCTTTCTTT